Sequencing of this T cell receptor (beta chain) was carried out in a study of T cell responses to AZD1222 COVID-19 vaccine. This CDR3 is 13 amino acids long. Germline CDR1 reads WNHNN; CDR2 reads SYGVQD (reference sequence). Trimming shortened V by 2 bases and J by 5 bases, and 9 bases separated the two germline ends. Libraries were prepared by immunoSEQ multiplex PCR; TCRdb keeps only in-frame clonotypes and omits some of them. Of approximately 150,000 clones in the sample, 90% to 95% were seen once. This clonotype originated in an adult in good health. The genes are TRBV10-1 and TRBJ2-5; D possibly corresponds to TRBD2 (7 bases). Material: peripheral blood, obtained on day 0 of AZD1222 vaccination. The CDR3 DNA reads as TGCGCCAGCAGTGAGGCGGGGGCCGAGACCCAGTACTTC. Residues: CASSEAGAETQYF.